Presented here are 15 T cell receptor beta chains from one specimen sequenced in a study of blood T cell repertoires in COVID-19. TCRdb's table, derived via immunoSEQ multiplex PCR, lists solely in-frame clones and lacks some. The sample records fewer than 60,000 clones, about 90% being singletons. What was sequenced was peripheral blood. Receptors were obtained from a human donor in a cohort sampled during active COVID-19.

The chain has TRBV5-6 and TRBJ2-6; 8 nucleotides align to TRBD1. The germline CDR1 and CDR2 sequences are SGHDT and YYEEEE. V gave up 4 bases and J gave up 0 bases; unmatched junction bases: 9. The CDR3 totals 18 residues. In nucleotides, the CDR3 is TGTGCCAGCAGCCGTCGGGACAGGAGATTCTCTGGGGCCAACGTCCTGACTTTC. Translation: CASSRRDRRFSGANVLTF. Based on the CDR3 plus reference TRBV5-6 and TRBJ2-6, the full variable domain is DAGVTQSPTHLIKTRGQQVTLRCSPKSGHDTVSWYQQALGQGPQFIFQYYEEEERQRGNFPDRFSGHQFPNYSSELNVNALLLGDSALYLCASSRRDRRFSGANVLTFGAGSRLTVL.

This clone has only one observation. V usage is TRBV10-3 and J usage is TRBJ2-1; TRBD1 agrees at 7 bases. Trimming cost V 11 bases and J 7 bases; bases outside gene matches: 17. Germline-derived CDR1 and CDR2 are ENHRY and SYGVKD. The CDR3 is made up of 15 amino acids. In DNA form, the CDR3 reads TGTGCCTGTGGGGACAGCCTCCTTCCCGGGAATGAGCAGTTCTTC. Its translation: CACGDSLLPGNEQFF.

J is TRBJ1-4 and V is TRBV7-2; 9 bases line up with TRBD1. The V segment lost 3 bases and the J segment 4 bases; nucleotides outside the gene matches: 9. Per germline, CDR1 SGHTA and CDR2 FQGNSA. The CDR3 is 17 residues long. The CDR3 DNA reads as TGTGCCAGCAGCTTCCGGACAGGGGTGGCAGGTAATGAAAAACTGTTTTTT. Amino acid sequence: CASSFRTGVAGNEKLFF.

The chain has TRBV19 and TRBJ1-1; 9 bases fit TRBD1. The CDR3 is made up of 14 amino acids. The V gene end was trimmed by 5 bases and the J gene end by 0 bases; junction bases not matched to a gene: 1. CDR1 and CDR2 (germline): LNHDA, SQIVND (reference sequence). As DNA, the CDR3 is TGTGCCAGTAGTGGGGACAGGGTGAACACTGAAGCTTTCTTT. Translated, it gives CASSGDRVNTEAFF.

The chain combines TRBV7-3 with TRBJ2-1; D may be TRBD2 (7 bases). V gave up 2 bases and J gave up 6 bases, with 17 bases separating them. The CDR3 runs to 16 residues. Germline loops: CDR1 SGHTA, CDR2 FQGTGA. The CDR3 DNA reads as TGTGCCAGCAGCTTAGTCGGGGGGCCGGTTAGCAATGAGCAGTTCTTC. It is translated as CASSLVGGPVSNEQFF.

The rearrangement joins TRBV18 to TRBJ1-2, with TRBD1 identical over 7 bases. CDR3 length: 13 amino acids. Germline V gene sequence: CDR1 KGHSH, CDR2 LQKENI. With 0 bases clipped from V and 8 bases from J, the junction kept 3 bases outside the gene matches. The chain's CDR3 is CASSPPDRSGYTF. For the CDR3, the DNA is TGTGCCAGCTCACCACCGGACAGGTCAGGCTACACCTTC.

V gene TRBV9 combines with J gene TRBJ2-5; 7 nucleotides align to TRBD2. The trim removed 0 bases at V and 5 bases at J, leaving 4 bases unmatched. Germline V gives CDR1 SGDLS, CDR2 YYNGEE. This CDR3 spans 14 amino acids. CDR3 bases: TGTGCCAGCAGCGTAGCGGGGGGTGGCGAGACCCAGTACTTC. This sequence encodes CASSVAGGGETQYF.

Here the CDR3 DNA reads TGTGCCAGCAGCTTAGGTACCAGCGGACTAGCCAAAAACATTCAGTACTTC. Its translation: CASSLGTSGLAKNIQYF. The V call is TRBV7-9, the J call TRBJ2-4, with D tentatively TRBD2 (5 bases). Germline V gives CDR1 SEHNR, CDR2 FQNEAQ (reference sequence). The CDR3 is 17 residues long. V shed 1 base and J shed 0 bases, with 13 bases lying between them.

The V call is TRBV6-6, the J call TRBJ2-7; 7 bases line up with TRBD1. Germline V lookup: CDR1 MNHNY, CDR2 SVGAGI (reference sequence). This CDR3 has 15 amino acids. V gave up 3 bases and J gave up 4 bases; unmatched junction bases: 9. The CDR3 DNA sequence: TGTGCCAGCAGTTATAGGGCAGGGGGTAAATACGAGCAGTACTTC. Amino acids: CASSYRAGGKYEQYF.

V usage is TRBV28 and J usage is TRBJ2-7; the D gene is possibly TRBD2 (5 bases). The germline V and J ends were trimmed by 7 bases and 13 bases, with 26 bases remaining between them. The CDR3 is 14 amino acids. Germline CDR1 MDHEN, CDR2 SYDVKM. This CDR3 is CASNTVTSVLSIYF. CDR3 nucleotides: TGTGCCAGCAATACTGTTACTAGTGTTTTGAGTATTTACTTC.

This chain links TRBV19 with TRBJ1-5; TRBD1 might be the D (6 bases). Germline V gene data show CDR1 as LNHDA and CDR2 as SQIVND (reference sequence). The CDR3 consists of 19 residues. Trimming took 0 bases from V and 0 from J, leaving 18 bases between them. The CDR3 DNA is TGTGCCAGTAGTATAGATAGTGCAGGGGCAGCATATAGCAATCAGCCCCAGCATTTT. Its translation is CASSIDSAGAAYSNQPQHF.

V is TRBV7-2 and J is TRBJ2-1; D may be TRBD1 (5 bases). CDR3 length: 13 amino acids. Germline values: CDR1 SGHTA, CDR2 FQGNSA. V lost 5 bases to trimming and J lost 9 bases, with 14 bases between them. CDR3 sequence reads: CASSTQGSGEQFF. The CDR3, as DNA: TGTGCCAGCAGCACCCAGGGTTCCGGTGAGCAGTTCTTC.

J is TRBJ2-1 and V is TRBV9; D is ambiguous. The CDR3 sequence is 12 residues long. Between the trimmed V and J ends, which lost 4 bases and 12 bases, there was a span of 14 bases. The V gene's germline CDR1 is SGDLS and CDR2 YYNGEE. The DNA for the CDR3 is TGTGCCAGCAGCCAAGACGAGTGGAGGCAGTTCTTC. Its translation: CASSQDEWRQFF. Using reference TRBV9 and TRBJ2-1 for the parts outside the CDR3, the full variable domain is DSGVTQTPKHLITATGQRVTLRCSPRSGDLSVYWYQQSLDQGLQFLIQYYNGEERAKGNILERFSAQQFPDLHSELNLSSLELGDSALYFCASSQDEWRQFFGPGTRLTVL.

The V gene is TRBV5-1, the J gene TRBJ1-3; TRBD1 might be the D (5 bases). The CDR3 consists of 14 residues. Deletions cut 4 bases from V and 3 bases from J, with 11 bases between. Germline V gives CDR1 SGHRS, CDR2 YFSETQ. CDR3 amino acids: CASSPRQFGNTIYF. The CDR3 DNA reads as TGCGCCAGCAGCCCGCGACAGTTTGGAAACACCATATATTTT.

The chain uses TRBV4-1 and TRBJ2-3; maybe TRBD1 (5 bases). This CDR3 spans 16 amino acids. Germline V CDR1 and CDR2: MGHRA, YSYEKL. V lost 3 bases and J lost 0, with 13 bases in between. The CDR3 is CASSQGLGASTDTQYF. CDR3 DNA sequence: TGCGCCAGCAGCCAGGGGCTCGGAGCTAGCACAGATACGCAGTATTTT.